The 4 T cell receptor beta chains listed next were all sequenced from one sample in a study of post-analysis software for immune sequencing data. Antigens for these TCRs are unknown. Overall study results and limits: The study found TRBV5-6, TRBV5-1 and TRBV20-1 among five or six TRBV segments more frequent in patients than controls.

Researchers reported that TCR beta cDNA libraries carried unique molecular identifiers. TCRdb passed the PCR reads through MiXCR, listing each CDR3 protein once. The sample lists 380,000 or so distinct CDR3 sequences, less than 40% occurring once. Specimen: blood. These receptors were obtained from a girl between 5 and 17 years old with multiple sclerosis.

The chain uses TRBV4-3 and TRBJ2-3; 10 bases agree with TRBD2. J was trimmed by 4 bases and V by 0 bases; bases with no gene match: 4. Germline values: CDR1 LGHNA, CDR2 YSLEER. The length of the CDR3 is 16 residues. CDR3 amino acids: CASSQEAGGPADTQYF. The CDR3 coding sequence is TGCGCCAGCAGCCAAGAAGCGGGGGGGCCCGCAGATACGCAGTATTTT.

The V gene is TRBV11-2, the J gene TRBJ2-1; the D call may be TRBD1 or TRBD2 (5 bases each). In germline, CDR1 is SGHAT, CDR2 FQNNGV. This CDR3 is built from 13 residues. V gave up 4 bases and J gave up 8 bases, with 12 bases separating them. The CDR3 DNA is TGTGCCAGCAGCTCTTACGGGGCCGATGAGCAGTTCTTC. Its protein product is CASSSYGADEQFF. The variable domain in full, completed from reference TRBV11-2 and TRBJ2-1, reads EAGVAQSPRYKIIEKRQSVAFWCNPISGHATLYWYQQILGQGPKLLIQFQNNGVVDDSQLPKDRFSAERLKGVDSTLKIQPAKLEDSAVYLCASSSYGADEQFFGPGTRLTVL.

CDR3 DNA: TGTGCCAGCAGTGCCGCCACAGGGGGCAATCAGCCCCAGCATTTT. Encoded protein: CASSAATGGNQPQHF. This chain links TRBV2 with TRBJ1-5; 7 bases fit TRBD1. CDR1 and CDR2 from the germline V gene are SNHLY and FYNNEI. The CDR3 has 15 amino acids. Trimming at V came to 4 bases and at J to 2 bases, leaving 5 bases not matched to a gene. The full variable domain, its missing parts supplied by reference TRBV2 and TRBJ1-5, is EPEVTQTPSHQVTQMGQEVILRCVPISNHLYFYWYRQILGQKVEFLVSFYNNEISEKSEIFDDQFSVERPDGSNFTLKIRSTKLEDSAMYFCASSAATGGNQPQHFGDGTRLSIL.

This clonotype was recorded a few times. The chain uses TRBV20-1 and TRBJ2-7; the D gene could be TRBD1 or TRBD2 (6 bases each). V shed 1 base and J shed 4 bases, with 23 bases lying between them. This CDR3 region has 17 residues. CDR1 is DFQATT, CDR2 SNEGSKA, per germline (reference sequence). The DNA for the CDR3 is TGCAGTGCTAGAGTCGTTTGGGGGGCAAGAGGTTTTTACGAGCAGTACTTC. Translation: CSARVVWGARGFYEQYF.